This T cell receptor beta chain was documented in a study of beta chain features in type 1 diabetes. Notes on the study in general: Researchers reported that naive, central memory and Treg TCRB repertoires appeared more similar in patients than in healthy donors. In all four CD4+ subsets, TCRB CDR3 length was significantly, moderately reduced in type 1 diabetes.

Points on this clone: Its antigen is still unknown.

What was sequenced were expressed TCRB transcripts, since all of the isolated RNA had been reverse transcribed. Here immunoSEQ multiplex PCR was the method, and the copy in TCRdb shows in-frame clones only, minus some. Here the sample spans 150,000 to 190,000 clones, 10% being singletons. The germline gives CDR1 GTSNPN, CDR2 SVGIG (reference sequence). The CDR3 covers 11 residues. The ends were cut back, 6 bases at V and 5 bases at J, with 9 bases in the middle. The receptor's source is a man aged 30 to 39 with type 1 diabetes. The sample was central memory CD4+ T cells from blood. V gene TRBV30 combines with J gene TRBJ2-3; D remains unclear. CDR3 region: CACAPRDTQYF. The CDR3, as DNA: TGTGCCTGCGCACCGAGAGATACGCAGTATTTT.